This T cell receptor beta chain was recovered during a study of T cell responses to AZD1222 COVID-19 vaccine. On this clone itself: Its antigen is currently unknown.

Study-wide points: Targets within unmutated variant regions were reportedly found for nearly half of spike-specific TCRs. Dominant CD4 TCR responses targeted spike regions 160-218 and 743-854. Spike-specific TCR breadth and depth both grew after two AZD1222 doses. Just six people given AZD1222 tested seropositive at baseline.

The protocol was immunoSEQ multiplex PCR, while the TCRdb copy is restricted to in-frame clones and leaves out a portion. The top ten hold about 0.6% of the sample, which has 180,000 or so clones, 94% seen once. The sample in question was peripheral blood, obtained on day 0 of AZD1222 vaccination. This TCR was sampled from an adult in good health.

The CDR3 DNA is TGTGCCAGCAGCACGAGCCAAGGGCCCTACGAGCAGTACTTC. This gives the protein CASSTSQGPYEQYF. The rearrangement uses TRBV9 and TRBJ2-7; D unclear. CDR1 is SGDLS, CDR2 YYNGEE, per germline. This CDR3 has 14 residues. The V end lost 4 bases, the J end lost 2 bases, and 13 bases lay between the germline ends.